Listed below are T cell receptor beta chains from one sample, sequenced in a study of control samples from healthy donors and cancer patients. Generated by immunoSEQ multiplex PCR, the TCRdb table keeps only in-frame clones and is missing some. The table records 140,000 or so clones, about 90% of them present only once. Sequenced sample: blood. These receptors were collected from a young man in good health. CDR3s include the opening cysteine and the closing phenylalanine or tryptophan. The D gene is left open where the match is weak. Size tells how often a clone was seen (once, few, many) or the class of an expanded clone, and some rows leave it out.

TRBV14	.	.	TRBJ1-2	CASSRIQTSVYGYTF	TGTGCCAGCAGCCGAATACAGACGAGCGTCTATGGCTACACCTTC
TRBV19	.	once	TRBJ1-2	CASSIPPGGYTF	TGTGCCAGTAGTATTCCCCCGGGGGGCTACACCTTC
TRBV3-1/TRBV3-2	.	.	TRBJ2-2	CASSPLVNTGELFF	TGTGCCAGCAGCCCGCTGGTTAACACCGGGGAGCTGTTTTTT
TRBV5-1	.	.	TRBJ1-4	CASSLGGSSNEKLFF	TGCGCCAGCAGCTTGGGGGGCAGTAGCAATGAAAAACTGTTTTTT
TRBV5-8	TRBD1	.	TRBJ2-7	CASSSRQGSSYEQYF	TGTGCCAGCAGCTCCAGACAGGGGTCCTCCTACGAGCAGTACTTC
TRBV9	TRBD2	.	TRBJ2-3	CASSVDGTSGEWNTQYF	TGTGCCAGCAGCGTAGACGGGACTAGCGGGGAATGGAATACGCAGTATTTT
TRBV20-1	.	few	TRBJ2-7	CSALTAYEQYF	TGCAGTGCTTTAACAGCTTACGAGCAGTACTTC
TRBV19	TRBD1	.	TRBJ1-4	CASSEWTRGLKEKLFF	TGTGCCAGTAGCGAATGGACCAGGGGGTTAAAGGAAAAACTGTTTTTT
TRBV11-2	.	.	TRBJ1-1	CASSLDGQNTEAFF	TGTGCCAGCAGCTTAGATGGTCAAAACACTGAAGCTTTCTTT
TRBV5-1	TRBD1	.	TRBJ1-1	CASSSGTGNTEAFF	TGCGCCAGCAGCTCCGGGACAGGGAACACTGAAGCTTTCTTT
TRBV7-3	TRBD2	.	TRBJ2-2	CASSPVGRGYNTGELFF	TGTGCCAGCAGCCCCGTAGGGCGGGGGTATAACACCGGGGAGCTGTTTTTT
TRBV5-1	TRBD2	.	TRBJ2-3	CASSLRTSRGDTQYF	TGCGCCAGCAGCCTAAGGACTAGCCGCGGCGATACGCAGTATTTT
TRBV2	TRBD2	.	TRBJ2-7	CASSEGVTSGDYEQYF	TGTGCCAGCAGTGAGGGTGTGACTAGCGGGGACTACGAGCAGTACTTC
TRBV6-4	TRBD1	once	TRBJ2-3	CASSRTGLTDTQYF	TGTGCCAGCAGTAGGACAGGCCTCACAGATACGCAGTATTTT
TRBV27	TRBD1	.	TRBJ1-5	CASSKGTVNQPQHF	TGTGCCAGCAGCAAAGGGACAGTAAATCAGCCCCAGCATTTT
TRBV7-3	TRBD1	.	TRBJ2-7	CASRRSGTGAYEQYF	TGTGCCAGCAGGCGGAGTGGGACAGGGGCGTACGAGCAGTACTTC
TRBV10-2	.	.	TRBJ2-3	CASSTGGTDTQYF	TGCGCCAGCAGCACGGGGGGCACAGATACGCAGTATTTT
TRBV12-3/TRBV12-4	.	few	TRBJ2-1	CASSFDNEQFF	TGTGCCAGCAGTTTTGACAATGAGCAGTTCTTC
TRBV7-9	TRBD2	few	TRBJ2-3	CASSPSRTSTTDTQYF	TGTGCCAGCAGCCCGTCCCGGACTAGCACCACAGATACGCAGTATTTT
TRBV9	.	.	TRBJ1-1	CASSPQGNTEAFF	TGTGCCAGCAGCCCCCAGGGGAACACTGAAGCTTTCTTT
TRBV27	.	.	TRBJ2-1	CASSLRGGAYYNEQFF	TGTGCCAGCAGTTTAAGAGGGGGGGCCTATTACAATGAGCAGTTCTTC
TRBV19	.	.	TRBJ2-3	CASSIDGGPSTDTQYF	TGTGCCAGTAGTATAGATGGCGGACCTAGCACAGATACGCAGTATTTT
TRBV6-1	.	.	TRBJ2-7	CASSDTGTSFYEQYF	TGTGCCAGCAGTGATACCGGGACCTCCTTCTACGAGCAGTACTTC
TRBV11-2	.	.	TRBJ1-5	CASSLLNRAQHF	TGTGCCAGCAGCTTACTCAACAGGGCCCAGCATTTT
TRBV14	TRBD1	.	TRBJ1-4	CASSQVPGQGLTNEKLFF	TGTGCCAGCAGCCAAGTGCCGGGACAGGGTTTAACTAATGAAAAACTGTTTTTT
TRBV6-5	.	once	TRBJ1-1	CASSRGGTEAFF	TGTGCCAGCAGCCGAGGGGGCACTGAAGCTTTCTTT
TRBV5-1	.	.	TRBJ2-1	CASSPGEPGDEQFF	TGCGCCAGCAGCCCCGGGGAACCGGGGGATGAGCAGTTCTTC
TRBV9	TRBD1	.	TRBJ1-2	CASSAGQGADGYTF	TGTGCCAGCAGCGCCGGACAGGGGGCCGATGGCTACACCTTC
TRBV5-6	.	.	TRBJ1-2	CASSSGTSNYGYTF	TGTGCCAGCAGCTCAGGGACAAGTAACTATGGCTACACCTTC
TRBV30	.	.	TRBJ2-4	CAWSLPGGTAENIQYF	TGTGCCTGGAGTTTACCGGGAGGGACAGCCGAAAACATTCAGTACTTC
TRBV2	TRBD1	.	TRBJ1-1	CASSVSGTGVAEAFF	TGTGCCAGCAGTGTTTCAGGGACAGGGGTTGCTGAAGCTTTCTTT
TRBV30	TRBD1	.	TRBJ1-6	CALGQGSPLHF	TGTGCCCTTGGACAGGGGTCACCCCTCCACTTT
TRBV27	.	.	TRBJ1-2	CASSNTYRDSYGYTF	TGTGCCAGCAGTAATACATACAGGGATTCTTATGGCTACACCTTC
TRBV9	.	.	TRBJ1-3	CASSGGSASGNTIYF	TGTGCCAGCAGCGGTGGTTCGGCCTCTGGAAACACCATATATTTT
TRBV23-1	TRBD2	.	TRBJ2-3	CASSQRRGGTSDTQYF	TGCGCCAGCAGTCAAAGGCGGGGGGGAACCTCAGATACGCAGTATTTT
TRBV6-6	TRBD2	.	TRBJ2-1	CASSWGSGGVVEQFF	TGTGCCAGCAGTTGGGGGAGCGGGGGGGTCGTCGAGCAGTTCTTC
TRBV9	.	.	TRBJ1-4	CASSVGAGRDFNEKLFF	TGTGCCAGCAGCGTAGGAGCGGGACGGGACTTTAATGAAAAACTGTTTTTT
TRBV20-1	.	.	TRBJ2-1	CSASVRNRDYNEQFF	TGCAGTGCTAGTGTACGCAACCGAGACTACAATGAGCAGTTCTTC
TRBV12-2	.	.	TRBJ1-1	CASRFCQAPGVAEAFF	TGTGCAAGTCGCTTTTGCCAGGCCCCGGGAGTTGCTGAAGCTTTCTTT
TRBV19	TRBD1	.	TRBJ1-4	CASTRRQGTNEKLFF	TGTGCCAGTACCCGAAGACAGGGGACTAATGAAAAACTGTTTTTT
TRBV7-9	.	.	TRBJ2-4	CASSLGLAKNIQYF	TGTGCCAGCAGCTTAGGCCTAGCCAAAAACATTCAGTACTTC
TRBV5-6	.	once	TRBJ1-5	CASSLGRGNQPQHF	TGTGCCAGCAGCTTGGGGAGGGGCAATCAGCCCCAGCATTTT
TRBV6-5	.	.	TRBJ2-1	CASSYARSSYNEQFF	TGTGCCAGCAGTTACGCCAGATCCTCCTACAATGAGCAGTTCTTC
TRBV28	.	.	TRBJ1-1	CASSLLGMAEAFF	TGTGCCAGCAGTTTATTGGGCATGGCCGAAGCTTTCTTT
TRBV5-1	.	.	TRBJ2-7	CASSPVGAYEQYF	TGCGCCAGCAGCCCAGTCGGGGCCTACGAGCAGTACTTC
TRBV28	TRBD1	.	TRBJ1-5	CASTSDRRRNQPQHF	TGTGCCAGCACCTCGGACAGGAGGCGCAATCAGCCCCAGCATTTT
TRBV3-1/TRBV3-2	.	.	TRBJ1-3	CASSQGLYGNTIYF	TGTGCCAGCAGCCAAGGCCTCTATGGAAACACCATATATTTT
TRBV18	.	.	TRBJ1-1	CASSPPGRGAPEAFF	TGTGCCAGCTCACCACCGGGGAGGGGGGCCCCTGAAGCTTTCTTT
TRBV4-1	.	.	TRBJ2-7	CASSQDWNGANEQYF	TGCGCCAGCAGCCAAGATTGGAACGGGGCTAACGAGCAGTACTTC